This entry features one T cell receptor beta chain sequence. The data derive from a study of control samples from healthy donors and cancer patients. Data came from immunoSEQ multiplex PCR; TCRdb stores just in-frame clones and leaves some out. The table lists 100,000 or so clones, roughly 91% of them singletons, with under 10% in the top ten. This CDR3 comprises 14 residues. With 0 bases removed from V and 2 bases from J, the gap between germline ends came to 6 bases. Germline V gene sequence: CDR1 SGDLS, CDR2 YYNGEE. Sequencing input: blood. J is TRBJ1-5 and V is TRBV9; D not resolved. The receptor's source is a young man in good health. CDR3 amino acids: CASSVGGGNQPQHF. The CDR3 DNA follows: TGTGCCAGCAGCGTAGGCGGAGGCAATCAGCCCCAGCATTTT. Supplemented by reference TRBV9 and TRBJ1-5, the full variable domain reads DSGVTQTPKHLITATGQRVTLRCSPRSGDLSVYWYQQSLDQGLQFLIQYYNGEERAKGNILERFSAQQFPDLHSELNLSSLELGDSALYFCASSVGGGNQPQHFGDGTRLSIL.